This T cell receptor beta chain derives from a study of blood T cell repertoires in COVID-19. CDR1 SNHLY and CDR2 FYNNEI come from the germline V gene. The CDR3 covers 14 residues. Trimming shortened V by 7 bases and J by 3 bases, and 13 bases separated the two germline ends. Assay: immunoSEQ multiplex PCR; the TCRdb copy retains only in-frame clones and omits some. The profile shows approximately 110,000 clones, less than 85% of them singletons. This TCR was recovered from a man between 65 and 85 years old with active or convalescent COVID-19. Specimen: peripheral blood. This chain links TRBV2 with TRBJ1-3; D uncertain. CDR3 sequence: CASNPGIGGNTIYF. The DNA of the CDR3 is TGTGCCAGCAACCCAGGTATTGGTGGAAACACCATATATTTT.